The 18 T cell receptor beta chains listed next were all sequenced from one sample in a study of shared clonotypes between healthy human individuals. TCRdb's copy holds only in-frame clones and misses some; the assay was immunoSEQ multiplex PCR. This sample carries 2 million to 2.5 million clones, almost 96% of them seen once, and the ten largest clones take more than 0.1%. Sequenced: naive CD4+ T cells sorted from blood. Noted subset: CD45RA+ positively selected. All receptors come from a man aged 18 to 29 in good health.

A single count supports this clone. This sequence joins TRBV25-1 and TRBJ1-1; 10 nucleotides line up with TRBD1. CDR3 size: 13 residues. Germline CDR1 reads MGHDK; CDR2 reads SYGVNS. Germline trimming cut 9 bases from V and 5 bases from J; bases unmatched to any gene: 6. The CDR3 DNA reads TGTGCCAGTACCGGGACAGGGGTAACTGAAGCTTTCTTT. Amino acid sequence: CASTGTGVTEAFF.

The chain couples TRBV6-6 to TRBJ2-3, with no clear D. CDR3 length equals 15 residues. The V gene's germline CDR1 is MNHNY and CDR2 SVGAGI (reference sequence). V was pared by 2 bases and J by 3 bases, with 12 bases between. The CDR3 bases are TGTGCCAGCAGTTACCGAGGAAAATTGACAGATACGCAGTATTTT. Amino acid sequence: CASSYRGKLTDTQYF.

The rearrangement uses TRBV18 and TRBJ1-4, with 8 bases lining up with TRBD1. There are 18 residues in the CDR3. The V and J ends lost 4 bases and 0 bases, in that order; junction bases with no gene match: 10. CDR1 and CDR2 from the germline V gene are KGHSH and LQKENI. The CDR3 DNA reads as TGTGCCAGCTCACTAGGACAGGGTCGAAAGGCAACTAATGAAAAACTGTTTTTT. Translating gives CASSLGQGRKATNEKLFF. Drawing the rest from reference TRBV18 and TRBJ1-4, the complete variable domain is NAGVMQNPRHLVRRRGQEARLRCSPMKGHSHVYWYRQLPEEGLKFMVYLQKENIIDESGMPKERFSAEFPKEGPSILRIQQVVRGDSAAYFCASSLGQGRKATNEKLFFGSGTQLSVL.

The chain links TRBV11-2 to TRBJ2-7; D not resolved. Trimming took 5 bases from V and 2 from J, leaving 16 bases between them. This CDR3 is built from 15 residues. CDR1 and CDR2 from the germline V gene are SGHAT and FQNNGV. CDR3 residues: CASSGSDGPTYEQYF. CDR3 sequence (DNA): TGTGCCAGCAGCGGGTCGGACGGGCCGACCTACGAGCAGTACTTC.

V and J are TRBV6-6 and TRBJ1-2, with D maybe TRBD1 (5 bases). The CDR3 consists of 13 residues. Trimming took 2 bases from V and 2 from J, leaving 6 bases between them. CDR1 is MNHNY and CDR2 is SVGAGI in the germline V gene (reference sequence). Here the CDR3 DNA reads TGTGCCAGCAGTTACAAGGGGAACTATGGCTACACCTTC. Amino acids: CASSYKGNYGYTF.

CDR3 loop: CASSESRTPLGNEQFF. CDR3 DNA: TGCGCCAGCAGTGAGTCTCGTACGCCCCTGGGAAATGAGCAGTTCTTC. The chain uses TRBV10-1 and TRBJ2-1; the D is unclear. The V end lost 0 bases, the J end lost 7 bases, and 16 bases lay between the germline ends. The CDR3 spans 16 residues. Germline CDR1 reads WNHNN; CDR2 reads SYGVQD (reference sequence).

The rearrangement links TRBV10-3 to TRBJ1-1; perhaps TRBD1 as D (6 bases). This CDR3 is built from 16 residues. V shed 2 bases and J shed 11 bases, with 24 bases lying between them. Germline-derived CDR1 and CDR2 are ENHRY and SYGVKD. CDR3 amino acids: CAISEDSRDINDRAFF. CDR3 bases: TGTGCCATCAGTGAGGACTCTCGGGACATCAACGATAGGGCTTTCTTT.

This rearrangement joins TRBV7-2 to TRBJ1-2; 8 positions agree with TRBD1. Trimming at V came to 5 bases and at J to 1 base, leaving 3 bases not matched to a gene. The CDR3 runs 14 residues. Looked up from germline, CDR1 is SGHTA and CDR2 is FQGNSA. CDR3 amino acids: CASSRTGINYGYTF. The CDR3, as DNA: TGTGCCAGCAGCAGGACAGGGATTAACTATGGCTACACCTTC.

V gene TRBV7-6 combines with J gene TRBJ1-6; D ambiguous. This CDR3 has 15 amino acids. The germline V gene encodes CDR1 SGHVS and CDR2 FNYEAQ. V was trimmed by 1 base and J by 6 bases, leaving 10 bases between them. The CDR3 bases are TGTGCCAGCAGCTTAGAGACGGGGTCTAATTCACCCCTCCACTTT. It codes for CASSLETGSNSPLHF. Together with reference TRBV7-6 and TRBJ1-6, the CDR3 gives the full variable domain: GAGVSQSPRYKVTKRGQDVALRCDPISGHVSLYWYRQALGQGPEFLTYFNYEAQQDKSGLPNDRFSAERPEGSISTLTIQRTEQRDSAMYRCASSLETGSNSPLHFGNGTRLTVT.

The V gene is TRBV6-5, the J gene TRBJ1-2; no firm D call. V was clipped by 2 bases and J by 7 bases, with 14 bases between them. Germline CDR1 is MNHEY and CDR2 is SVGAGI. CDR3 length: 14 amino acids. CDR3 residues: CASSYTPGVGGYTF. DNA for the CDR3: TGTGCCAGCAGTTACACCCCGGGAGTTGGTGGCTACACCTTC.

Comment on this clone: This same CDR3 is encoded by further DNA sequences in the sample. The CDR3 sequence is CASSLTGMNTEAFF. The CDR3 DNA reads TGCGCCAGCAGTTTGACAGGCATGAACACTGAAGCTTTCTTT. The V call is TRBV5-1, the J call TRBJ1-1; weak D call: TRBD1 (6 bases). This CDR3 spans 14 amino acids. Germline V gene sequence: CDR1 SGHRS, CDR2 YFSETQ. V lost 5 bases, J lost 0 bases, and 11 bases lay in between.

Only one count was recorded for this clone. This chain links TRBV30 with TRBJ2-2, with D uncertain. Deletions cut 2 bases from V and 3 bases from J, with 7 bases between. The CDR3 sequence is 13 residues long. The V gene's germline CDR1 is GTSNPN and CDR2 SVGIG (reference sequence). CDR3 amino acids: CAWSPQYTGELFF. The CDR3 DNA is TGTGCCTGGAGTCCGCAGTACACCGGGGAGCTGTTTTTT.

The genes are TRBV2 and TRBJ1-1; D unclear. V lost 6 bases, J lost 0 bases, and 11 bases lay in between. This CDR3 contains 14 residues. Germline values: CDR1 SNHLY, CDR2 FYNNEI. CDR3 in amino acids: CASSPRAMNTEAFF. For the CDR3, the DNA is TGTGCCAGCAGCCCTAGGGCGATGAACACTGAAGCTTTCTTT.

CDR3 coding DNA: TGCGCCAGCAGCCAAGTTCGTCAGAGCTCCTATAATTCACCCCTCCACTTT. It is translated as CASSQVRQSSYNSPLHF. V usage is TRBV4-1 and J usage is TRBJ1-6; D call uncertain. Germline CDR1 reads MGHRA; CDR2 reads YSYEKL. The CDR3 is made up of 17 amino acids. Trimming left V 1 base short and J 0 bases short, with 10 bases between.

The chain is built from TRBV30 and TRBJ2-7; D unresolved. CDR1 GTSNPN and CDR2 SVGIG come from the germline V gene (reference sequence). This CDR3 region has 12 residues. Trimming took off 3 bases at V and 5 bases at J, with 11 bases between the two ends. The CDR3 DNA sequence: TGTGCCTGGAGCCTGCGATCCCACGAGCAGTACTTC. Protein sequence: CAWSLRSHEQYF.

The gene calls are TRBV9 and TRBJ2-1; 9 nucleotides line up with TRBD1. Germline trimming cut 3 bases from V and 15 bases from J; bases unmatched to any gene: 4. This CDR3 has 11 amino acids. The germline gives CDR1 SGDLS, CDR2 YYNGEE. The CDR3 spells CASSARDRVFF. The CDR3 DNA reads as TGTGCCAGCAGCGCCCGGGACAGGGTGTTCTTC.

The CDR3 bases are TGCGCCAGCAGCCCGGGACTAGCGGGAGTATATACGCAGTATTTT. Translated, it gives CASSPGLAGVYTQYF. The chain uses TRBV4-3 and TRBJ2-3, with 14 bases identical to TRBD2. The CDR3 extends over 15 amino acids. V gave up 4 bases and J gave up 7 bases; unmatched junction bases: 4. In germline, CDR1 is LGHNA, CDR2 YSLEER.

As regards this clone: At one end, the junction sequence differs from germline, possibly due to a read error. The CDR3 bases are TGTGCTAGCAGCTTAGAGGGACAGGGGAGTGGAACCGGGGAGCTGTTTTTT. Amino acid sequence: CASSLEGQGSGTGELFF. The V and J genes are TRBV7-7 and TRBJ2-2; TRBD1 matches at 10 bases. Germline lookup yields CDR1 SSHAT and CDR2 FNYEAQ (reference sequence). The CDR3 loop spans 17 amino acids.